This TCR beta chain came from a study of identifying expanded T cells in peripheral blood. Findings and caveats of the study: Roughly 1.1 clones differed between technical replicates, versus approximately 16 and 19 over time.

During the collection period, no donor immune events like infections were recorded. The data were produced by immunoSEQ multiplex PCR, yet TCRdb's version contains in-frame clones alone and is incomplete. Of 70,000 or so clones detected, roughly 90% appear once; the ten largest clones hold more than 3%. V trimming: 1 base; J trimming: 2 bases; junction bases outside the gene matches: 6. The CDR3 consists of 18 residues. Germline V gene data show CDR1 as MGHRA and CDR2 as YSYEKL. On this clone itself: Its antigen is not known.

The sequenced sample consisted of blood. The rearrangement links TRBV4-1 to TRBJ2-7; 15 bases are a match to TRBD2. The sequence was collected from a person aged 18 to 69 in good health. The CDR3 bases are TGCGCCAGCAGCCAAGGGACTAGCGGGAGGGCCTCTCCCTACGAGCAGTACTTC. Protein sequence: CASSQGTSGRASPYEQYF.